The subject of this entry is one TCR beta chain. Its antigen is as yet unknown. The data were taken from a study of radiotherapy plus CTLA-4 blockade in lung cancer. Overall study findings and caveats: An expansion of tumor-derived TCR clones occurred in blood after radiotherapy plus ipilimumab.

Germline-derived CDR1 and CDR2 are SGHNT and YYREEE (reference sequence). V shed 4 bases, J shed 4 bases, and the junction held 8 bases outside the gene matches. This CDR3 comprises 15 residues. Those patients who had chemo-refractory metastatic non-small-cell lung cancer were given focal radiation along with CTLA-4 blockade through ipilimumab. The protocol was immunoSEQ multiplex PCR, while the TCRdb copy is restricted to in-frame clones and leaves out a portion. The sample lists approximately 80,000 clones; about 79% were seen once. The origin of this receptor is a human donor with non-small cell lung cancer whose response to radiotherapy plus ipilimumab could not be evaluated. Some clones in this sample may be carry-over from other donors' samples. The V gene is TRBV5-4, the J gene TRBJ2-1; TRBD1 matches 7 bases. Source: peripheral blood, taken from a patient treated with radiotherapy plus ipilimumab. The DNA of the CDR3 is TGTGCCAGCAGCGGGACGATGACAGGGTACAATGAGCAGTTCTTC. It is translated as CASSGTMTGYNEQFF. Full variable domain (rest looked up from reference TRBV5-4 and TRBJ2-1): ETGVTQSPTHLIKTRGQQVTLRCSSQSGHNTVSWYQQALGQGPQFIFQYYREEENGRGNFPPRFSGLQFPNYSSELNVNALELDDSALYLCASSGTMTGYNEQFFGPGTRLTVL.